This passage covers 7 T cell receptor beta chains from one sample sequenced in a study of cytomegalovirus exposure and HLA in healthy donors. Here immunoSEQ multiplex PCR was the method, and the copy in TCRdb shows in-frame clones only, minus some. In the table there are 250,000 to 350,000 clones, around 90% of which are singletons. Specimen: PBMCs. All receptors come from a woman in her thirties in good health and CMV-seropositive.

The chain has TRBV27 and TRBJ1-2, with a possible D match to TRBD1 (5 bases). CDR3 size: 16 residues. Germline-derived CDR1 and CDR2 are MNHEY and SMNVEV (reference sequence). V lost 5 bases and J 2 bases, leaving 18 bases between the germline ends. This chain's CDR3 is CASSPLTTTDNYGYTF. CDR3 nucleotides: TGTGCCAGCAGTCCATTGACCACGACAGACAACTATGGCTACACCTTC.

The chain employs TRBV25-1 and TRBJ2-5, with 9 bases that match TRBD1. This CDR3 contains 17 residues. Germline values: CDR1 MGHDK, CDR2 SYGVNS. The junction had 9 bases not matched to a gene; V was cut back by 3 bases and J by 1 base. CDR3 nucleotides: TGTGCCAGCAGTGAGCTGAAGGGACAGGGTGCCCAAGAGACCCAGTACTTC. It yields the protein CASSELKGQGAQETQYF. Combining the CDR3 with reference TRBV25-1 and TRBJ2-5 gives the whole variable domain EADIYQTPRYLVIGTGKKITLECSQTMGHDKMYWYQQDPGMELHLIHYSYGVNSTEKGDLSSESTVSRIRTEHFPLTLESARPSHTSQYLCASSELKGQGAQETQYFGPGTRLLVL.

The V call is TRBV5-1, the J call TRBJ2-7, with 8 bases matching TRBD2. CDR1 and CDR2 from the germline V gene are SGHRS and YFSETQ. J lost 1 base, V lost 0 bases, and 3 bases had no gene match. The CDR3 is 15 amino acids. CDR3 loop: CASSLGSGSSYEQYF. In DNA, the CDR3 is TGCGCCAGCAGCTTGGGAAGCGGGAGTTCCTACGAGCAGTACTTC.

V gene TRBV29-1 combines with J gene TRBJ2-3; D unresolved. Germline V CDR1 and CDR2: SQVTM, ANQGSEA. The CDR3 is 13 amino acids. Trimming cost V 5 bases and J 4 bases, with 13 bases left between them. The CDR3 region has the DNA TGCAGCGTTCTGAGATCTGTGGCAGATACGCAGTATTTT. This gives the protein CSVLRSVADTQYF.

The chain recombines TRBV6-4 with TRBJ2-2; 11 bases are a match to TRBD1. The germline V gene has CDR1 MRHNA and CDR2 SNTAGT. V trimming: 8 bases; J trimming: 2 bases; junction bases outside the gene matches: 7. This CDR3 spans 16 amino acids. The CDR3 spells CASSRTGGGNTGELFF. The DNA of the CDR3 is TGTGCCAGCTCCCGGACAGGGGGCGGAAACACCGGGGAGCTGTTTTTT.

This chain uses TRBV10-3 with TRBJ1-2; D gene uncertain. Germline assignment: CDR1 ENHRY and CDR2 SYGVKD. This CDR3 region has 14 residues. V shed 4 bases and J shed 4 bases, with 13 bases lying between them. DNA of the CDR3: TGTGCCATCAGTGCAGCCGAGATCACCTATGGCTACACCTTC. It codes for CAISAAEITYGYTF.

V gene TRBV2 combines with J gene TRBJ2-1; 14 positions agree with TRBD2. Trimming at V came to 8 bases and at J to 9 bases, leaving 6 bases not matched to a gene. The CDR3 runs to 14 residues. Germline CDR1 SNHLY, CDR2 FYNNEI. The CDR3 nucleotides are TGTGCCAGCGGGGGACTAGCGGGGGCCGGTGAGCAGTTCTTC. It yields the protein CASGGLAGAGEQFF.